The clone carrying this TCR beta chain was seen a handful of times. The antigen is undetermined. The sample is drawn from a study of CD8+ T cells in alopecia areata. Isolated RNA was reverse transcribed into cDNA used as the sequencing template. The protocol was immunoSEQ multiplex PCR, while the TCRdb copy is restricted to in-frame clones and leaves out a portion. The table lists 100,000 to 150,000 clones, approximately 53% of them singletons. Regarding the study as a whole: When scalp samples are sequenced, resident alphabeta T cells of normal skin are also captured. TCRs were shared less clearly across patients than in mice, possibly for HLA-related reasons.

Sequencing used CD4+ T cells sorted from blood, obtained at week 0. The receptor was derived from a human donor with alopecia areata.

Here the CDR3 DNA reads TGTGCCAGCAGCGAACTCCTCTCGGTCACCGGGGAGCTGTTTTTT. Protein product: CASSELLSVTGELFF. This chain links TRBV4-2 with TRBJ2-2; D is undetermined. Deletions cut 5 bases from V and 4 bases from J, with 14 bases between. The germline V gene has CDR1 LGHNA and CDR2 YNFKEQ. The CDR3 is 15 amino acids.